A single sample gave rise to the 9 T cell receptor beta chains below, sequenced in a study of shared clonotypes between healthy human individuals. This table comes from immunoSEQ multiplex PCR, and its TCRdb copy is limited to in-frame clones, with some not included. The sample has about 2 million clones; about 95% are singletons. It was CD45RO-negative cells, positively selected for CCR7, that made up naive CD8 cells, with terminally differentiated effector memory CD45RA+ cells excluded. The sequencing sample was made of naive CD8+ T cells sorted from blood. These receptors came from a man between 18 and 35 years old in good health.

About this clone itself: In the same sample, other DNA sequences code for this CDR3. This chain connects TRBV7-8 to TRBJ2-1; D not resolved. The germline V and J ends were trimmed by 4 bases and 7 bases, with 8 bases remaining between them. CDR1 and CDR2 (germline): SGHVS, FQNEAQ. The CDR3 covers 12 residues. CDR3 sequence: CASSSPLNEQFF. The CDR3 DNA follows: TGTGCCAGCAGCTCCCCCTTAAATGAGCAGTTCTTC.

This clone occurred once. The V gene is TRBV10-1, the J gene TRBJ2-3; TRBD2 agrees at 7 bases. Per the germline V gene, CDR1 is WNHNN and CDR2 is SYGVQD (reference sequence). This CDR3 contains 15 residues. Trimming cost V 5 bases and J 3 bases; bases outside gene matches: 8. In DNA form, the CDR3 reads TGCGCCAGCAGTATTTTTGCGGGAGAAACAGATACGCAGTATTTT. It is translated as CASSIFAGETDTQYF.

The J gene is TRBJ2-1, the V gene TRBV4-1, with unresolved D. The CDR3 runs 14 residues. V lost 2 bases and J 7 bases, leaving 12 bases between the germline ends. The germline V gene has CDR1 MGHRA and CDR2 YSYEKL. In DNA form, the CDR3 reads TGCGCCAGCAGCCAAAAGGGCCCGGGTAATGAGCAGTTCTTC. It translates to CASSQKGPGNEQFF.

The chain has TRBV29-1 and TRBJ2-7; D is perhaps TRBD1 (6 bases). The CDR3 has 12 amino acids. Germline V gene sequence: CDR1 SQVTM, CDR2 ANQGSEA. V lost 7 bases to trimming and J lost 2 bases, with 12 bases between them. The CDR3 DNA reads as TGCAGCGCAAGGGGGAGCCCCTACGAGCAGTACTTC. Protein sequence: CSARGSPYEQYF.

Details on this clone: At the DNA level, this CDR3 is encoded by other sequences in the same sample as well. The rearrangement links TRBV11-2 to TRBJ2-7, with a possible D match to TRBD2 (6 bases). The germline gives CDR1 SGHAT, CDR2 FQNNGV. V was clipped by 3 bases and J by 0 bases, with 9 bases between them. CDR3 size: 14 residues. The CDR3 DNA follows: TGTGCCAGCAGCTTGGGGGGACCCTCCTACGAGCAGTACTTC. Translating it yields CASSLGGPSYEQYF.

The CDR3 region has the DNA TGTGCCAGCAGTTTTGAGACAGGGTGGCAGTACTTC. It specifies CASSFETGWQYF. V is TRBV28 and J is TRBJ2-7; 7 nucleotides line up with TRBD1. With V trimmed by 3 bases and J by 9 bases, 5 bases remained unmatched. Germline V lookup: CDR1 MDHEN, CDR2 SYDVKM. The CDR3 consists of 12 residues. Looking up the rest from reference TRBV28 and TRBJ2-7 gives the full variable domain: DVKVTQSSRYLVKRTGEKVFLECVQDMDHENMFWYRQDPGLGLRLIYFSYDVKMKEKGDIPEGYSVSREKKERFSLILESASTNQTSMYLCASSFETGWQYFGPGTRLTVT.

This clone was picked up one time. The genes are TRBV2 and TRBJ2-5, with D perhaps TRBD2 (5 bases). The CDR3 loop spans 14 amino acids. CDR1 and CDR2 (germline): SNHLY, FYNNEI. With 3 bases removed from V and 5 bases from J, the gap between germline ends came to 13 bases. CDR3 nucleotide sequence: TGTGCCAGCAGTGATACTAGAGGGATCGAGACCCAGTACTTC. Translation: CASSDTRGIETQYF. The full variable domain, with the rest looked up from reference TRBV2 and TRBJ2-5, is EPEVTQTPSHQVTQMGQEVILRCVPISNHLYFYWYRQILGQKVEFLVSFYNNEISEKSEIFDDQFSVERPDGSNFTLKIRSTKLEDSAMYFCASSDTRGIETQYFGPGTRLLVL.

Of note for this clone: The sample contains more than one DNA sequence encoding this CDR3. The chain uses TRBV2 and TRBJ2-1; 10 nucleotides line up with TRBD2. The CDR3 is made up of 15 amino acids. V gave up 6 bases and J gave up 0 bases; unmatched junction bases: 2. Germline-derived CDR1 and CDR2 are SNHLY and FYNNEI. CDR3 DNA: TGTGCCAGCAGCGCTAGCGGGGGCTCCTACAATGAGCAGTTCTTC. This codes for CASSASGGSYNEQFF. Drawing the rest from reference TRBV2 and TRBJ2-1, the complete variable domain is EPEVTQTPSHQVTQMGQEVILRCVPISNHLYFYWYRQILGQKVEFLVSFYNNEISEKSEIFDDQFSVERPDGSNFTLKIRSTKLEDSAMYFCASSASGGSYNEQFFGPGTRLTVL.

V usage is TRBV5-4 and J usage is TRBJ2-3; D call uncertain. Germline assignment: CDR1 SGHNT and CDR2 YYREEE (reference sequence). The ends were cut back, 2 bases at V and 0 bases at J, with 7 bases in the middle. CDR3 size: 14 residues. CDR3 coding DNA: TGTGCCAGCAGCTTAAGACCGAGCACAGATACGCAGTATTTT. Its translation: CASSLRPSTDTQYF.